This T cell receptor beta chain was recorded in a study of blood T cell repertoires in COVID-19. The CDR3 runs to 16 residues. J was trimmed by 4 bases and V by 10 bases; bases with no gene match: 18. Germline V lookup: CDR1 ENHRY, CDR2 SYGVKD. Cohort assignment relied on participant-reported clinical history. Sequenced by immunoSEQ multiplex PCR; TCRdb stores in-frame clones only, minus some. The sample holds 250,000 or so clones, approximately 86% seen once. V usage is TRBV10-3 and J usage is TRBJ1-1; 7 bases align to TRBD1. The clonotype originates from a woman younger than 45 with acute COVID-19. Sequenced material: PBMCs or T cells enriched from blood (not recorded which). The CDR3 DNA is TGTGCCACCTCAAGGGGGGAGAGGACAGGAGGCACTGAAGCTTTCTTT. It is translated as CATSRGERTGGTEAFF.